This T cell receptor (beta chain) derives from a study of Ad26.COV2.S vaccination and SARS-CoV-2 variants. At the level of the study: The study gave Ad26.COV2.S intramuscularly, once or twice 56 days apart.

This clone showed up just once. Its antigen is still unknown. Germline loops: CDR1 MDHEN, CDR2 SYDVKM. Deletions cut 3 bases from V and 2 bases from J, with 9 bases between. This CDR3 contains 14 residues. Study findings and constraints: From the TCR breadth and depth analyses, total T cell responses may have been underestimated. Spike-specific TCR breadth was greater after Ad26.COV2.S than placebo.

Some clones are missing from TCRdb's copy, which holds only in-frame ones; the method was immunoSEQ multiplex PCR. Of roughly 380,000 clones in the sample, 85% to 90% were seen once. Treatment here: some 20 received Ad26.COV2.S at low or high dose, single or two shots; about five received placebo; per-sample allocation not given. The samples date from day 63 after the first vaccine or placebo injection. The rearrangement uses TRBV28 and TRBJ2-3; no clear D. Sequencing used peripheral blood, obtained in a trial of Ad26.COV2.S vaccine versus placebo. The clonotype originates from a person aged 18-65 years who received the Ad26.COV2.S COVID-19 vaccine or a placebo. CDR3 nucleotide sequence: TGTGCCAGCAGTTTCCCCGCAGCCACAGATACGCAGTATTTT. It translates to CASSFPAATDTQYF. Based on the CDR3 plus reference TRBV28 and TRBJ2-3, the full variable domain is DVKVTQSSRYLVKRTGEKVFLECVQDMDHENMFWYRQDPGLGLRLIYFSYDVKMKEKGDIPEGYSVSREKKERFSLILESASTNQTSMYLCASSFPAATDTQYFGPGTRLTVL.